The 18 T cell receptor beta chains presented below share a single source sample, sequenced in a study of response to subunit inactivated influenza vaccine. TCRdb re-called the RT-PCR reads through MiXCR, storing one row per CDR3 protein. The repertoire holds hundreds of thousands of distinct CDR3 sequences, about 15% seen once, with around 6.5% in the top ten. Sequences were derived from PBMCs from blood, sampled about 14 days before vaccination. The receptors here all came from a man over 45 who received an inactivated influenza vaccine.

This clonotype appeared a few times. J is TRBJ2-3 and V is TRBV6-2 or TRBV6-3; no reliable D call. The CDR3 runs 11 residues. Germline V gives CDR1 MNHEY, CDR2 SVGEGT. V lost 6 bases and J 6 bases, leaving 7 bases between the germline ends. This CDR3 reads CASRQGDTQYF. DNA for the CDR3: TGTGCCAGCAGACAAGGGGATACGCAGTATTTT.

This clonotype was seen more than once but under ten times. This rearrangement joins TRBV27 to TRBJ2-7; TRBD2 is a possible D gene (6 bases). CDR1 MNHEY and CDR2 SMNVEV come from the germline V gene (reference sequence). The germline V and J ends were trimmed by 5 bases and 6 bases, with 17 bases remaining between them. The CDR3 extends over 14 amino acids. This CDR3 reads CASSPLVRGGEQYF. DNA for the CDR3: TGTGCCAGCAGTCCCCTTGTGAGGGGAGGCGAGCAGTACTTC.

This clonotype was counted only a few times. The chain uses TRBV10-1 and TRBJ2-1; 9 positions agree with TRBD1. Germline values: CDR1 WNHNN, CDR2 SYGVQD (reference sequence). V gave up 6 bases and J gave up 6 bases; unmatched junction bases: 6. The length of the CDR3 is 14 residues. In nucleotides, the CDR3 is TGCGCCAGCAGGGAACGACAGGGGGGCAATGAGCAGTTCTTC. It codes for CASRERQGGNEQFF.

This chain uses TRBV5-4 with TRBJ2-5, with 7 bases that match TRBD2. Germline-derived CDR1 and CDR2 are SGHNT and YYREEE (reference sequence). The CDR3 length is 16 residues. J was trimmed by 5 bases and V by 2 bases; bases with no gene match: 12. DNA for the CDR3: TGTGCCAGCAGCTTCCTAAGTAGCGGGTTTAGGGAGACCCAGTACTTC. It codes for CASSFLSSGFRETQYF. Variable domain in full (rest from reference TRBV5-4 and TRBJ2-5): ETGVTQSPTHLIKTRGQQVTLRCSSQSGHNTVSWYQQALGQGPQFIFQYYREEENGRGNFPPRFSGLQFPNYSSELNVNALELDDSALYLCASSFLSSGFRETQYFGPGTRLLVL.

This clonotype turned up a few times. The chain links TRBV28 to TRBJ1-1; 8 bases map to TRBD1. Trimming took 2 bases from V and 7 from J; bases not matched to a gene: 6. CDR1 MDHEN and CDR2 SYDVKM come from the germline V gene. The CDR3 consists of 14 residues. This CDR3 is CASSLRTGPGEAFF. The DNA of the CDR3 is TGTGCCAGCAGTTTACGGACAGGGCCCGGTGAAGCTTTCTTT.

This chain joins TRBV29-1 and TRBJ2-5; D gene uncertain. V was clipped by 4 bases and J by 1 base, with 13 bases between them. Germline CDR1 is SQVTM and CDR2 is ANQGSEA. There are 14 residues in the CDR3. The CDR3 loop is CSVVRLRAQETQYF. Written as DNA, the CDR3 is TGCAGCGTTGTCCGTCTTCGGGCCCAAGAGACCCAGTACTTC.

The rearrangement links TRBV20-1 to TRBJ1-6; the match to TRBD1 covers 8 bases. CDR1 and CDR2 (germline): DFQATT, SNEGSKA (reference sequence). Trimming cost V 2 bases and J 9 bases; bases outside gene matches: 9. The CDR3 covers 15 residues. CDR3 in amino acids: CSARPPDREGSPLHF. The CDR3 nucleotides are TGCAGTGCTAGACCACCGGACAGGGAGGGTTCACCCCTCCACTTT.

The chain has TRBV27 and TRBJ2-3; D is possibly TRBD1 (5 bases). The CDR3 covers 14 residues. Trimming cost V 1 base and J 4 bases, with 9 bases left between them. The germline gives CDR1 MNHEY, CDR2 SMNVEV (reference sequence). CDR3 region: CASSLFQGADTQYF. CDR3 sequence (DNA): TGTGCCAGCAGTTTATTTCAGGGTGCAGATACGCAGTATTTT.

This clonotype has more than one count but fewer than ten. V and J are TRBV28 and TRBJ2-7, with D possibly being TRBD2 (6 bases). The CDR3 spans 15 residues. V was clipped by 1 base and J by 4 bases, with 14 bases between them. Germline V gene data show CDR1 as MDHEN and CDR2 as SYDVKM. As DNA, the CDR3 is TGTGCCAGCAGTTTATACGGGAGAGGGATTTACGAGCAGTACTTC. It codes for CASSLYGRGIYEQYF. Using reference TRBV28 and TRBJ2-7 for the parts outside the CDR3, the full variable domain is DVKVTQSSRYLVKRTGEKVFLECVQDMDHENMFWYRQDPGLGLRLIYFSYDVKMKEKGDIPEGYSVSREKKERFSLILESASTNQTSMYLCASSLYGRGIYEQYFGPGTRLTVT.

The V call is TRBV20-1, the J call TRBJ2-3, with D tentatively TRBD2 (5 bases). Between the trimmed V and J ends, which lost 0 bases and 4 bases, there was a span of 11 bases. Germline CDR1 and CDR2: DFQATT and SNEGSKA (reference sequence). CDR3 length: 14 residues. CDR3 DNA: TGCAGTGCTAGAGATCTAGCTCGGGCAGATACGCAGTATTTT. It encodes CSARDLARADTQYF.

This rearrangement joins TRBV28 to TRBJ1-1; D not resolved. Germline V lookup: CDR1 MDHEN, CDR2 SYDVKM. This CDR3 contains 15 residues. V lost 6 bases to trimming and J lost 5 bases, with 19 bases between them. The CDR3 sequence: CASRGLQVGRTEAFF. The CDR3 coding sequence is TGTGCCAGCAGAGGGCTCCAGGTTGGGCGGACTGAAGCTTTCTTT.

This clonotype was counted only a few times. This sequence joins TRBV7-2 and TRBJ2-3; a weak D match, TRBD2 (5 bases). The CDR3 runs to 13 residues. Looked up from germline, CDR1 is SGHTA and CDR2 is FQGNSA. V lost 7 bases and J lost 5, with 13 bases in between. CDR3 bases: TGTGCCAGCACCCCTGGACTGATAGATACGCAGTATTTT. Translation gives CASTPGLIDTQYF.

The sample holds a few counts of this clonotype. The J gene is TRBJ2-5, the V gene TRBV20-1, with 8 nucleotides matching TRBD2. Germline loops: CDR1 DFQATT, CDR2 SNEGSKA (reference sequence). The CDR3 covers 13 residues. V trimming: 6 bases; J trimming: 5 bases; junction bases outside the gene matches: 8. The CDR3 nucleotides are TGCAGTGCCATGCAGTCGGGGGGGGAGACCCAGTACTTC. Its translation: CSAMQSGGETQYF.

V and J are TRBV10-3 and TRBJ1-3; D unresolved. The CDR3 length is 13 residues. The V gene's germline CDR1 is ENHRY and CDR2 SYGVKD. V was clipped by 7 bases and J by 0 bases, with 7 bases between them. CDR3 in amino acids: CAIKTLSGNTIYF. The CDR3 nucleotides are TGTGCCATCAAGACACTCTCTGGAAACACCATATATTTT.

This clonotype has only a few counts. The rearrangement uses TRBV3-1 and TRBJ2-3; 7 positions match TRBD1. The V gene's germline CDR1 is LGHDT and CDR2 YNNKEL (reference sequence). This CDR3 contains 16 residues. Unmatched junction bases numbered 6, after V lost 1 base and J lost 2 bases. This chain's CDR3 is CASSQGRGGYTDTQYF. Written as DNA, the CDR3 is TGTGCCAGCAGCCAAGGCAGAGGGGGCTACACAGATACGCAGTATTTT.

This sequence joins TRBV5-1 and TRBJ1-2, with D unresolved. In germline, CDR1 is SGHRS, CDR2 YFSETQ. The CDR3 has 11 residues. Trimming removed 2 bases from V and 10 bases from J, with 9 bases in between. Here the CDR3 DNA reads TGCGCCAGCAGCTTCGGACTGTTCTACACCTTC. It translates to CASSFGLFYTF.

The V gene is TRBV4-1, the J gene TRBJ2-3, with 8 bases that match TRBD2. This CDR3 has 16 amino acids. Germline V lookup: CDR1 MGHRA, CDR2 YSYEKL. V was pared by 1 base and J by 3 bases, with 6 bases of the junction left unmatched. In DNA form, the CDR3 reads TGCGCCAGCAGCCAAGTGCTTAGCGGGGTGACAGATACGCAGTATTTT. Residues: CASSQVLSGVTDTQYF.

The chain employs TRBV20-1 and TRBJ2-5; 13 positions agree with TRBD2. Germline-derived CDR1 and CDR2 are DFQATT and SNEGSKA (reference sequence). V trimming: 6 bases; J trimming: 5 bases; junction bases outside the gene matches: 6. This CDR3 comprises 14 residues. Here the CDR3 reads CSAMGLAGSETQYF. CDR3 DNA: TGCAGTGCCATGGGACTAGCGGGGAGCGAGACCCAGTACTTC.